The 18 T cell receptor beta chains given below trace back to one sample, sequenced in a study of blood T cell repertoires in COVID-19. TCRdb's copy holds only in-frame clones and misses some; the assay was immunoSEQ multiplex PCR. The table lists 90,000 to 130,000 clones, roughly nine tenths of them singletons. What was sequenced was peripheral blood. All receptors derive from a human donor in a cohort sampled during active COVID-19.

The chain couples TRBV3-1 (or the pseudogene TRBV3-2) to TRBJ2-3; 9 bases agree with TRBD2. J gave up 4 bases and V 5 bases, and 13 bases lay outside the gene matches. Germline CDR1 LGHDT, CDR2 YNNKEL (reference sequence). There are 17 residues in the CDR3. CDR3 sequence: CASSKRGRGGQSDTQYF. CDR3 DNA sequence: TGTGCCAGCAGCAAAAGGGGGCGGGGGGGCCAGTCAGATACGCAGTATTTT.

The chain recombines TRBV6-5 with TRBJ1-5, with 8 bases that match TRBD1. J gave up 2 bases and V 5 bases, and 5 bases lay outside the gene matches. The length of the CDR3 is 15 residues. Germline V gives CDR1 MNHEY, CDR2 SVGAGI. The CDR3 DNA reads TGTGCCAGCAGTAACCCGACAGGGGGCAATCAGCCCCAGCATTTT. This codes for CASSNPTGGNQPQHF.

V gene TRBV2 combines with J gene TRBJ2-1; D is undetermined. The CDR3 spans 11 residues. Germline V gives CDR1 SNHLY, CDR2 FYNNEI. V dropped 6 bases and J dropped 8 bases, with 8 bases sitting between them. The CDR3 protein is CASRKSDEQFF. CDR3 sequence (DNA): TGTGCCAGCAGAAAGAGCGATGAGCAGTTCTTC.

CDR3 in amino acids: CASSPRTRSSYEQYF. DNA for the CDR3: TGTGCCAGCAGCCCTCGGACAAGGAGCTCCTACGAGCAGTACTTC. The chain links TRBV7-9 to TRBJ2-7, with D tentatively TRBD1 (5 bases). The CDR3 is 15 residues long. Looked up from germline, CDR1 is SEHNR and CDR2 is FQNEAQ (reference sequence). The V end was cut by 5 bases, the J end by 0 bases, with 14 bases between.

The V gene is TRBV18, the J gene TRBJ1-2; D is undetermined. Germline-derived CDR1 and CDR2 are KGHSH and LQKENI. CDR3 length: 14 residues. V was clipped by 5 bases and J by 1 base, with 11 bases between them. The chain's CDR3 is CASSSPGSNYGYTF. In DNA form, the CDR3 reads TGTGCCAGCTCATCCCCGGGAAGTAACTATGGCTACACCTTC.

The J gene is TRBJ1-2, the V gene TRBV7-3; 7 bases map to TRBD1. V shed 0 bases, J shed 4 bases, and the junction held 8 bases outside the gene matches. The CDR3 extends over 16 amino acids. Germline V gene lookup returns CDR1 SGHTA and CDR2 FQGTGA. CDR3 bases: TGTGCCAGCAGCTTAACCCGCATCACAGGGGTCTATGGCTACACCTTC. The encoded protein is CASSLTRITGVYGYTF.

The chain employs TRBV7-9 and TRBJ2-5, with TRBD2 matching over 11 bases. This CDR3 spans 17 amino acids. V was pared by 1 base and J by 1 base, with 5 bases of the junction left unmatched. Looked up from germline, CDR1 is SEHNR and CDR2 is FQNEAQ (reference sequence). CDR3 sequence: CASSLVLAGGIQETQYF. CDR3 nucleotide sequence: TGTGCCAGCAGCTTAGTGCTAGCGGGGGGAATCCAAGAGACCCAGTACTTC. Combining the CDR3 with reference TRBV7-9 and TRBJ2-5 gives the whole variable domain DTGVSQNPRHKITKRGQNVTFRCDPISEHNRLYWYRQTLGQGPEFLTYFQNEAQLEKSRLLSDRFSAERPKGSFSTLEIQRTEQGDSAMYLCASSLVLAGGIQETQYFGPGTRLLVL.

The rearrangement links TRBV7-2 to TRBJ2-7; the D is unclear. Trimming cost V 5 bases and J 2 bases, with 10 bases left between them. In germline, CDR1 is SGHTA, CDR2 FQGNSA. This CDR3 is built from 13 residues. The CDR3 DNA reads TGTGCCAGCAGCCCGGGTCCTACCTACGAGCAGTACTTC. Encoded protein: CASSPGPTYEQYF.

In its sample, this clone was seen once. V and J are TRBV3-1 (or the pseudogene TRBV3-2) and TRBJ2-4, with no clear D. Per the germline V gene, CDR1 is LGHDT and CDR2 is YNNKEL (reference sequence). V lost 5 bases and J lost 10, with 9 bases in between. The CDR3 runs to 11 residues. CDR3 loop: CASSNLEIQYF. The CDR3 DNA reads TGTGCCAGCAGCAATCTAGAGATTCAGTACTTC.

V usage is TRBV5-1 and J usage is TRBJ1-4; no clear D gene. V lost 4 bases and J 5 bases, leaving 9 bases between the germline ends. This CDR3 region has 13 residues. Germline V lookup: CDR1 SGHRS, CDR2 YFSETQ. CDR3 bases: TGCGCCAGCAGCCCAGGTGGGAATGAAAAACTGTTTTTT. Amino acid sequence: CASSPGGNEKLFF.

The genes are TRBV10-2 and TRBJ1-1; D is perhaps TRBD1 (6 bases). V was cut by 4 bases and J by 0 bases, with 12 bases left in between. This CDR3 has 15 amino acids. The germline CDR1 and CDR2 sequences are WSHSY and SAAADI. The CDR3 loop is CASSANRDMNTEAFF. The CDR3 nucleotides are TGCGCCAGCAGTGCAAACAGGGATATGAACACTGAAGCTTTCTTT.

The chain uses TRBV4-2 and TRBJ2-3, with TRBD2 matching 9 bases. Germline CDR1 reads LGHNA; CDR2 reads YNFKEQ. The CDR3 covers 16 residues. The V segment lost 0 bases and the J segment 3 bases; nucleotides outside the gene matches: 4. The CDR3 reads CASSQESSGVTDTQYF. CDR3 coding DNA: TGTGCCAGCAGCCAAGAGTCTAGCGGGGTAACAGATACGCAGTATTTT.

V usage is TRBV14 and J usage is TRBJ1-4; perhaps TRBD1 as D (5 bases). The CDR3 sequence is 16 residues long. Trimming left V 4 bases short and J 3 bases short, with 15 bases between. Germline V gene sequence: CDR1 SGHDN, CDR2 FVKESK. CDR3 DNA: TGTGCCAGCAGCCCCCCCCTATTAGGGGCTAATGAAAAACTGTTTTTT. Its protein product is CASSPPLLGANEKLFF.

This chain links TRBV30 with TRBJ2-1; weak D call: TRBD1 (6 bases). Trimming removed 4 bases from V and 4 bases from J, with 14 bases in between. The V gene's germline CDR1 is GTSNPN and CDR2 SVGIG (reference sequence). CDR3 size: 14 residues. The CDR3 coding sequence is TGTGCCTGGAAGAGGCAGGGGAGATACAATGAGCAGTTCTTC. Amino acids: CAWKRQGRYNEQFF. Combining the CDR3 with reference TRBV30 and TRBJ2-1 gives the whole variable domain SQTIHQWPATLVQPVGSPLSLECTVEGTSNPNLYWYRQAAGRGLQLLFYSVGIGQISSEVPQNLSASRPQDRQFILSSKKLLLSDSGFYLCAWKRQGRYNEQFFGPGTRLTVL.

This sequence joins TRBV5-1 and TRBJ2-5, with a tentative D call TRBD2 (6 bases). Germline loops: CDR1 SGHRS, CDR2 YFSETQ. The CDR3 sequence is 13 residues long. Trimming stripped 6 bases from V and 2 bases from J, with 11 bases between. CDR3: CASKLAAQETQYF. CDR3 coding DNA: TGCGCCAGCAAATTAGCGGCACAAGAGACCCAGTACTTC.

The genes are TRBV18 and TRBJ2-7; a weak D match, TRBD2 (5 bases). Germline CDR1 and CDR2: KGHSH and LQKENI. Trimming took 3 bases from V and 2 from J, leaving 11 bases between them. CDR3 length equals 14 residues. In DNA, the CDR3 is TGTGCCAGCTCACCGCCACACGGGACCTACGAGCAGTACTTC. This gives the protein CASSPPHGTYEQYF.

V usage is TRBV13 and J usage is TRBJ2-3, with D maybe TRBD2 (5 bases). Germline CDR1 and CDR2: PRHDT and FYEKMQ (reference sequence). With 4 bases removed from V and 2 bases from J, the gap between germline ends came to 13 bases. This CDR3 spans 15 amino acids. CDR3 bases: TGTGCCAGCAGCTCGGACCAGCGGTACACAGATACGCAGTATTTT. Translating it yields CASSSDQRYTDTQYF.

The chain uses TRBV4-1 and TRBJ2-5; D is unclear. Trimming took 4 bases from V and 2 from J, leaving 8 bases between them. The CDR3 runs 13 residues. Germline values: CDR1 MGHRA, CDR2 YSYEKL. The CDR3 loop reads CASSPILQETQYF. The CDR3 coding sequence is TGCGCCAGCAGCCCGATACTGCAAGAGACCCAGTACTTC.